This T cell receptor (beta chain) was identified in a study of shared clonotypes between healthy human individuals. Method: immunoSEQ multiplex PCR; TCRdb's copy keeps in-frame clones and lacks some. The sample shows 1.5 million to 2.5 million clones, just under 95% of them seen only once. As defined, naive CD8 cells were CD45RO-negative and positively selected for CCR7, with terminally differentiated effector memory CD45RA+ cells excluded. This clone was counted between two and nine times. The sample has other DNA sequences that encode this CDR3 too. The CDR3 runs to 14 residues. Looked up from germline, CDR1 is SGDLS and CDR2 is YYNGEE. Trimming cost V 0 bases and J 2 bases, with 8 bases left between them.

The gene calls are TRBV9 and TRBJ2-5; no definite D call. This sequence originates from a man aged 18-30 years in good health. The specimen sequenced was naive CD8+ T cells sorted from blood. The CDR3 DNA sequence: TGTGCCAGCAGCGTAGGGCTGTTGCAAGAGACCCAGTACTTC. Translation gives CASSVGLLQETQYF.